The 13 T cell receptor beta chains in this list originate from one sample, sequenced in a study of naive and memory T cell subsets. Study-level points and caveats: Especially in CD8 cells, naive repertoires contained a few larger clonotypes, possibly CD45RA-re-expressing memory cells.

Their specific antigens are unknown. An equimolar mix of two oligonucleotides served as the beta constant-region primer for TRBC1 and TRBC2. Ligated cDNA was amplified by four rounds of PCR with nested alpha and beta constant-region primers and SP2. TCRdb re-derived calls from the UMI-ligation and nested PCR reads in MiXCR, one entry per CDR3 protein. The sample consists of more than 95,000 distinct CDR3 sequences, roughly 14% of them appearing once. The sequenced material came from naive CD8+ T cells from blood. The receptors originated from a human donor in good health.

Many counts were recorded for this clonotype. The chain joins TRBV27 to TRBJ2-1; no clear D gene. V lost 1 base and J lost 5, with 12 bases in between. The length of the CDR3 is 15 residues. Germline V gives CDR1 MNHEY, CDR2 SMNVEV (reference sequence). The CDR3 DNA sequence: TGTGCCAGCAGTTTATGGTCGGATACGAACAATGAGCAGTTCTTC. Protein sequence: CASSLWSDTNNEQFF.

The CDR3 protein is CASSLEPGLQETQYF. For the CDR3, the DNA is TGTGCCAGCAGCTTGGAGCCGGGACTACAAGAGACCCAGTACTTC. V is TRBV7-3 and J is TRBJ2-5, with 7 bases fitting TRBD2. The germline V gene has CDR1 SGHTA and CDR2 FQGTGA. CDR3 size: 15 residues. V shed 3 bases, J shed 2 bases, and the junction held 6 bases outside the gene matches.

The V call is TRBV28, the J call TRBJ2-7, with a weak D call TRBD2 (6 bases). The CDR3 has 17 residues. The V end lost 2 bases, the J end lost 0 bases, and 17 bases lay between the germline ends. Germline CDR1 reads MDHEN; CDR2 reads SYDVKM. The CDR3 coding sequence is TGTGCCAGCAGTTTACGCCCCGGGACTCTAAGCTCCTACGAGCAGTACTTC. Its translation: CASSLRPGTLSSYEQYF.

The chain employs TRBV28 and TRBJ2-7, with 7 bases aligning to TRBD1. V dropped 5 bases and J dropped 2; count of bases not matched to a gene: 9. The germline gives CDR1 MDHEN, CDR2 SYDVKM. The CDR3 extends over 15 amino acids. CDR3 residues: CASSAGQVQTYEQYF. The CDR3 coding sequence is TGTGCCAGCAGTGCCGGACAGGTCCAAACCTACGAGCAGTACTTC. Drawing the rest from reference TRBV28 and TRBJ2-7, the complete variable domain is DVKVTQSSRYLVKRTGEKVFLECVQDMDHENMFWYRQDPGLGLRLIYFSYDVKMKEKGDIPEGYSVSREKKERFSLILESASTNQTSMYLCASSAGQVQTYEQYFGPGTRLTVT.

This clonotype was seen ten or more times. The rearrangement links TRBV12-3 or TRBV12-4 to TRBJ2-5; 8 positions agree with TRBD2. V was clipped by 6 bases and J by 2 bases; unmatched bases: 14. The CDR3 consists of 17 residues. The CDR3, as DNA: TGTGCCAGCAGCCACCTCCCGCCTAGCGGGCTTCAAGAGACCCAGTACTTC. Protein sequence: CASSHLPPSGLQETQYF.

The chain links TRBV12-3 or TRBV12-4 to TRBJ2-1; 8 nucleotides agree with TRBD2. This CDR3 has 15 residues. V trimming: 8 bases; J trimming: 8 bases; junction bases outside the gene matches: 14. The chain's CDR3 is CASRGLSGSLDEQFF. The CDR3 DNA sequence: TGTGCCAGCCGCGGACTCAGCGGGAGTCTCGATGAGCAGTTCTTC.

The chain couples TRBV19 to TRBJ1-1; TRBD1 is a possible D gene (6 bases). The CDR3 consists of 12 residues. V lost 7 bases to trimming and J lost 5 bases, with 11 bases between them. Germline CDR1 reads LNHDA; CDR2 reads SQIVND (reference sequence). The CDR3 nucleotides are TGTGCCAGTAAGGGGGACACGACTGAAGCTTTCTTT. Translation gives CASKGDTTEAFF.

This clonotype was picked up one time. The rearrangement links TRBV7-2 to TRBJ2-7, with D unclear. V lost 4 bases, J lost 0 bases, and 4 bases lay in between. Germline CDR1 and CDR2: SGHTA and FQGNSA. This CDR3 has 12 residues. The CDR3 DNA reads TGTGCCAGCAGCTCCGTCTCCTACGAGCAGTACTTC. Protein product: CASSSVSYEQYF.

The rearrangement joins TRBV27 to TRBJ2-1; the D gene could be TRBD1 or TRBD2 (5 bases each). The germline V gene encodes CDR1 MNHEY and CDR2 SMNVEV (reference sequence). The CDR3 is made up of 20 amino acids. The V and J ends lost 5 bases and 5 bases respectively, with 31 bases between them. The chain's CDR3 is CASSLLPLALRDEDNNEQFF. DNA of the CDR3: TGTGCCAGCAGTCTCTTACCTCTAGCTCTCCGGGACGAGGATAACAATGAGCAGTTCTTC.

The V and J genes are TRBV19 and TRBJ2-1; 8 nucleotides match TRBD2. Germline-derived CDR1 and CDR2 are LNHDA and SQIVND (reference sequence). The CDR3 spans 17 residues. V shed 7 bases, J shed 5 bases, and the junction held 16 bases outside the gene matches. CDR3: CASTPPVERERDNEQFF. CDR3 nucleotide sequence: TGTGCCAGTACCCCCCCGGTCGAGCGGGAGAGGGACAATGAGCAGTTCTTC.

This chain joins TRBV19 and TRBJ2-3, with 7 positions matching TRBD1. The junction had 3 bases not matched to a gene; V was cut back by 6 bases and J by 0 bases. The CDR3 covers 14 residues. Germline V gene sequence: CDR1 LNHDA, CDR2 SQIVND (reference sequence). CDR3 nucleotide sequence: TGTGCCAGTAGCCAGGGACAGAGCACAGATACGCAGTATTTT. This gives the protein CASSQGQSTDTQYF. The entire variable domain, with the rest obtained from reference TRBV19 and TRBJ2-3, is as follows: DGGITQSPKYLFRKEGQNVTLSCEQNLNHDAMYWYRQDPGQGLRLIYYSQIVNDFQKGDIAEGYSVSREKKESFPLTVTSAQKNPTAFYLCASSQGQSTDTQYFGPGTRLTVL.

V is TRBV4-2 and J is TRBJ2-5; TRBD2 matches 7 bases. This CDR3 spans 17 amino acids. After removal of 0 bases from V and 5 bases from J, the junction contained 12 bases not matched to a gene. Per germline, CDR1 LGHNA and CDR2 YNFKEQ. The CDR3 spells CASSQEEGGGPVETQYF. CDR3 nucleotides: TGTGCCAGCAGCCAAGAAGAGGGCGGGGGACCCGTTGAGACCCAGTACTTC.

This clonotype was found many times. The chain has TRBV6-5 and TRBJ1-5; a possible D gene is TRBD1 (5 bases). Looked up from germline, CDR1 is MNHEY and CDR2 is SVGAGI. Trimming left V 0 bases short and J 4 bases short, with 10 bases between. The CDR3 is 15 residues long. DNA of the CDR3: TGTGCCAGCAGTTACTCTGGGGCAGAGAATCAGCCCCAGCATTTT. Protein product: CASSYSGAENQPQHF.